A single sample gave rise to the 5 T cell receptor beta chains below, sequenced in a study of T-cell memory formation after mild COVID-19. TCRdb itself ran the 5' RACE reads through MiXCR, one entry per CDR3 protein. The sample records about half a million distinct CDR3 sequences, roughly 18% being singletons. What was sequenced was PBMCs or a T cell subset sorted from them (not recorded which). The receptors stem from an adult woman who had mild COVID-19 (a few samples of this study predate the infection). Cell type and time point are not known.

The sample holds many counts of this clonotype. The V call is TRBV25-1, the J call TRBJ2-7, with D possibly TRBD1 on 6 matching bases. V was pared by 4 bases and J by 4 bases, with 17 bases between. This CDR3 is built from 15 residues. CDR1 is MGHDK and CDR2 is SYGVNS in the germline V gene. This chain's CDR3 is CASSAGGIRSYEQYF. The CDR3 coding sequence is TGTGCCAGCAGTGCTGGGGGCATCAGGAGTTACGAGCAGTACTTC.

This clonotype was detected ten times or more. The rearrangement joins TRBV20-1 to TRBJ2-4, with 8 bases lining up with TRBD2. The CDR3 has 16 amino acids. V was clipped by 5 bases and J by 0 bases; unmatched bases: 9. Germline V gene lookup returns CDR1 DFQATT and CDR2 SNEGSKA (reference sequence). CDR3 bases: TGCAGTGCTCGAGGGGGACTAGGTCTAGCCAAAAACATTCAGTACTTC. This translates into CSARGGLGLAKNIQYF.

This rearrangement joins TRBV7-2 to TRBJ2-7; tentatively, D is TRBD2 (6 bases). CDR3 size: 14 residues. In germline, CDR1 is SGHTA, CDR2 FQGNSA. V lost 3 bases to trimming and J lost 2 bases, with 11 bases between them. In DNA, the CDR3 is TGTGCCAGCAGCTTGGGGGGAGTCGCCTACGAGCAGTACTTC. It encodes CASSLGGVAYEQYF.

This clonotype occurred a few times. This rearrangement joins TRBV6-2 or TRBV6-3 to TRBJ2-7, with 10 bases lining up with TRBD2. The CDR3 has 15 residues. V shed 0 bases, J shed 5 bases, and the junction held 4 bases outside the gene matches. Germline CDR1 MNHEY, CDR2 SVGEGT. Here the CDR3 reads CASSYSLAGGHEQYF. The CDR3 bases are TGTGCCAGCAGTTACTCCTTAGCGGGAGGTCACGAGCAGTACTTC.

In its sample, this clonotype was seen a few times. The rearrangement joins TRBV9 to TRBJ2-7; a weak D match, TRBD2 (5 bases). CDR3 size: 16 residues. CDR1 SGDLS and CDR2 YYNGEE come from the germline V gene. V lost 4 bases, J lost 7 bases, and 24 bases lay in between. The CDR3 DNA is TGTGCCAGCAGCCGAGGCAGTGGACTCTCCACCGGGGAGCAGTACTTC. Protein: CASSRGSGLSTGEQYF.